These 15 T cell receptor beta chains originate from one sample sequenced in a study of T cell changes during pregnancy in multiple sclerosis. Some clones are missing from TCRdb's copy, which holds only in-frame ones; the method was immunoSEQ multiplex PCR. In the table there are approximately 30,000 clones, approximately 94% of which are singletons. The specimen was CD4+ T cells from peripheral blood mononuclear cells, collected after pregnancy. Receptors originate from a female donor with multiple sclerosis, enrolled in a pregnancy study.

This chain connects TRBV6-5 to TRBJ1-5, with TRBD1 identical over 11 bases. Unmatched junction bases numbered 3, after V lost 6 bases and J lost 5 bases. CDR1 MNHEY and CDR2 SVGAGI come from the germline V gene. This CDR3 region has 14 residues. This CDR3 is CASSWTGGDQPQHF. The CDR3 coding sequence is TGTGCCAGCAGCTGGACAGGGGGCGATCAGCCCCAGCATTTT.

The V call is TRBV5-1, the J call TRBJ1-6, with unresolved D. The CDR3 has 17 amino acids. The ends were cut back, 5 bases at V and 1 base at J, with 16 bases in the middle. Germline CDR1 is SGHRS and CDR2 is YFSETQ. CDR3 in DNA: TGCGCCAGCAGGCCGGAGTGGCTAAGTTCCTATAATTCACCCCTCCACTTT. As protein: CASRPEWLSSYNSPLHF.

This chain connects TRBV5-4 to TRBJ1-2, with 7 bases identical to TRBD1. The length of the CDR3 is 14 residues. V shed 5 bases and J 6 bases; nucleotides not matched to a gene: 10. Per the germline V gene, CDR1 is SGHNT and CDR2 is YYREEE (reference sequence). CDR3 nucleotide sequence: TGTGCCAGCAGATTCGACAGGGACGGGCATGGCTACACCTTC. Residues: CASRFDRDGHGYTF.

CDR3 residues: CASREPLAGVGNEQFF. The DNA for the CDR3 is TGTGCCAGCAGGGAACCACTAGCGGGAGTAGGCAATGAGCAGTTCTTC. The chain uses TRBV2 and TRBJ2-1, with 11 bases aligning to TRBD2. The germline V gene encodes CDR1 SNHLY and CDR2 FYNNEI. Losses at the gene ends were 6 bases for V and 6 bases for J; bases not matched to a gene: 10. This CDR3 has 16 residues. The whole variable domain, remainder taken from reference TRBV2 and TRBJ2-1, is EPEVTQTPSHQVTQMGQEVILRCVPISNHLYFYWYRQILGQKVEFLVSFYNNEISEKSEIFDDQFSVERPDGSNFTLKIRSTKLEDSAMYFCASREPLAGVGNEQFFGPGTRLTVL.

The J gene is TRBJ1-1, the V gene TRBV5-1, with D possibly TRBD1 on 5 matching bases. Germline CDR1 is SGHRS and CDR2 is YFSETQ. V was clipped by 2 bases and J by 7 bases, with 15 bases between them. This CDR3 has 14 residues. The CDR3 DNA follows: TGCGCCAGCAGCTTTTCCGGGACTGACCGTGAAGCTTTCTTT. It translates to CASSFSGTDREAFF.

In DNA, the CDR3 is TGTGCCAGCAGCTTAGGCGGGGCGACTAACTCCTACAATGAGCAGTTCTTC. This translates into CASSLGGATNSYNEQFF. The genes are TRBV11-2 and TRBJ2-1; tentatively, D is TRBD2 (6 bases). Trimming left V 1 base short and J 0 bases short, with 13 bases between. The CDR3 has 17 residues. From germline, CDR1 is SGHAT and CDR2 FQNNGV. Variable domain in full (rest from reference TRBV11-2 and TRBJ2-1): EAGVAQSPRYKIIEKRQSVAFWCNPISGHATLYWYQQILGQGPKLLIQFQNNGVVDDSQLPKDRFSAERLKGVDSTLKIQPAKLEDSAVYLCASSLGGATNSYNEQFFGPGTRLTVL.

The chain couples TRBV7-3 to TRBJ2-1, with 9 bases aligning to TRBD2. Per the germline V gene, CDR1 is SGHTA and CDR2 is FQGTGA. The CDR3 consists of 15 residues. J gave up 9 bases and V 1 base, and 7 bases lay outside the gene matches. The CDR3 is CASSLIGGGVSEQFF. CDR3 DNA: TGTGCCAGCAGCTTAATAGGCGGGGGGGTGTCTGAGCAGTTCTTC.

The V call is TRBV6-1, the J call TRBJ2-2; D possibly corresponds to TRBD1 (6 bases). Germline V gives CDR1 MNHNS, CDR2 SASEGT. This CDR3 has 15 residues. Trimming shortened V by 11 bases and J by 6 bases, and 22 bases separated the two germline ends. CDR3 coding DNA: TGTGCCGCATTCCAGGGGCCGACGGCGCCCGGGGAGCTGTTTTTT. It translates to CAAFQGPTAPGELFF.

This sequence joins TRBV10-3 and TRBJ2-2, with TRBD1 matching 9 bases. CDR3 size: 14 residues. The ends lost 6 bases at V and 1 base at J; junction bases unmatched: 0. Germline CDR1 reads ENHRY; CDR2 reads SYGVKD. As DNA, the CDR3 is TGTGCCATCAGGGGACAGGGGAACACCGGGGAGCTGTTTTTT. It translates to CAIRGQGNTGELFF.

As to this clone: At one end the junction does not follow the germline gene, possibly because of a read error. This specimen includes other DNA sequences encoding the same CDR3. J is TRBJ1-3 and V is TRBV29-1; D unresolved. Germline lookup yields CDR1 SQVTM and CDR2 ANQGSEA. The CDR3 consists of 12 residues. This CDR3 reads CSVERSGNTIYF. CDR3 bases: TGCAGCGTCGAGCGCTCTGGGAACACCATATATTTT.

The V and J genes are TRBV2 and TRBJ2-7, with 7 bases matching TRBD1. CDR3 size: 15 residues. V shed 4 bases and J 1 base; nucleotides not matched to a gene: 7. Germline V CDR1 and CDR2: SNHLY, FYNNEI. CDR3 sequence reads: CASSVDRAISYEQYF. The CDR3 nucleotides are TGTGCCAGCAGTGTAGACAGGGCAATTTCCTACGAGCAGTACTTC.

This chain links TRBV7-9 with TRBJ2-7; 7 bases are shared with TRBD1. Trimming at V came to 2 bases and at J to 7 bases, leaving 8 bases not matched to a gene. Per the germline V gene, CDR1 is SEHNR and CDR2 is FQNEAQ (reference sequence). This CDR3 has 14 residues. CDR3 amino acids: CASSLQGDTTEQYF. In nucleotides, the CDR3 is TGTGCCAGCAGCTTACAGGGGGACACGACGGAGCAGTACTTC.

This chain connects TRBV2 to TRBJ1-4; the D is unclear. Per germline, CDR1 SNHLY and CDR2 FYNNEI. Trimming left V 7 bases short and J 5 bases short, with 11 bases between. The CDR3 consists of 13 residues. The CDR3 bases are TGTGCCAGCATTGGCGGGCTGAATGAAAAACTGTTTTTT. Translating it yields CASIGGLNEKLFF.

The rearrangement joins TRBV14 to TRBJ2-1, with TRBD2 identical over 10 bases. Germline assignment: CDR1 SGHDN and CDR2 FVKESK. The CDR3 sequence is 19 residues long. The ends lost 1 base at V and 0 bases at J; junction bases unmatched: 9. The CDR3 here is CASSQAGAGGPSSYNEQFF. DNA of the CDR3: TGTGCCAGCAGCCAAGCGGGAGCGGGGGGGCCGTCCTCCTACAATGAGCAGTTCTTC.

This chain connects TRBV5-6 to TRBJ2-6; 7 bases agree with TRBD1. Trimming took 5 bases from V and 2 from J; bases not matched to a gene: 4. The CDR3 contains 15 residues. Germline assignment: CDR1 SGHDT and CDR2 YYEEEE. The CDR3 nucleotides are TGTGCCAGCAGGTTTACAGGGGCTGGGGCCAACGTCCTGACTTTC. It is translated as CASRFTGAGANVLTF.